These 19 T cell receptor beta chains were all obtained from the same sample, sequenced in a study of blood T cells in healthy people across ages. A sample-barcoded 5' primer and a J-beta primer mix were used in a second PCR of roughly 7 to 12 cycles. TCRdb analysed the 5' RACE reads with MiXCR anew, one entry per CDR3 protein. The table includes roughly 1,300,000 distinct CDR3 sequences, around 59% detected once. Sequenced input: blood. The receptors shown here come from a man between 18 and 29 years old in good health.

V is TRBV2 and J is TRBJ2-3; D is perhaps TRBD1 or TRBD2 (6 bases each). The length of the CDR3 is 14 residues. Germline V CDR1 and CDR2: SNHLY, FYNNEI. Trimming took off 7 bases at V and 4 bases at J, with 15 bases between the two ends. CDR3 in DNA: TGTGCCAGCAAAAGAGGGGGGTACCCAGATACGCAGTATTTT. Amino acids: CASKRGGYPDTQYF. The whole variable domain, remainder taken from reference TRBV2 and TRBJ2-3, is EPEVTQTPSHQVTQMGQEVILRCVPISNHLYFYWYRQILGQKVEFLVSFYNNEISEKSEIFDDQFSVERPDGSNFTLKIRSTKLEDSAMYFCASKRGGYPDTQYFGPGTRLTVL.

The CDR3 protein is CASSHGTGSFEQYF. The CDR3 DNA follows: TGTGCCAGCAGTCACGGGACAGGGTCATTCGAGCAGTACTTC. The rearrangement links TRBV12-3 or TRBV12-4 to TRBJ2-7, with TRBD1 matching 9 bases. Trimming at V came to 5 bases and at J to 6 bases, leaving 8 bases not matched to a gene. The CDR3 is made up of 14 amino acids.

This chain joins TRBV12-3 or TRBV12-4 and TRBJ2-1; D is uncertain. V was clipped by 6 bases and J by 8 bases, with 14 bases between them. This CDR3 has 13 residues. CDR3 sequence: CASSPVGVDEQFF. For the CDR3, the DNA is TGTGCCAGCAGCCCGGTTGGCGTGGATGAGCAGTTCTTC.

This clonotype came up a few times. The chain couples TRBV5-1 to TRBJ1-2; TRBD1 matches 11 bases. CDR1 is SGHRS and CDR2 is YFSETQ in the germline V gene. The J segment lost 7 bases and the V segment lost 4 bases, leaving 6 bases of the junction unmatched. This CDR3 is built from 14 residues. The DNA for the CDR3 is TGCGCCAGCAGCATTGGACAGGGGGCGACTGGCTACACCTTC. It codes for CASSIGQGATGYTF.

The chain has TRBV12-3 or TRBV12-4 and TRBJ2-7; TRBD2 agrees at 8 bases. Germline trimming cut 4 bases from V and 2 bases from J; bases unmatched to any gene: 4. The CDR3 covers 14 residues. CDR3 in DNA: TGTGCCAGCAGTTCGGGAGGGCTAACCTACGAGCAGTACTTC. Residues: CASSSGGLTYEQYF.

This chain links TRBV7-8 with TRBJ2-5; D perhaps matches TRBD1 (5 bases). V was trimmed by 7 bases and J by 11 bases, leaving 11 bases between them. The CDR3 has 10 residues. Germline V gives CDR1 SGHVS, CDR2 FQNEAQ. CDR3 residues: CASIGAEQYF. CDR3 coding DNA: TGTGCCAGCATAGGGGCAGAGCAGTACTTC.

CDR3 DNA sequence: TGTGCCACCAGCAGAGCAACAGGAGGTTACGAGCAGTACTTC. Amino acids: CATSRATGGYEQYF. J is TRBJ2-7 and V is TRBV15; either TRBD1 or TRBD2 may supply D (5 bases each). From germline, CDR1 is LNHNV and CDR2 YYDKDF (reference sequence). The CDR3 has 14 amino acids. V was clipped by 1 base and J by 4 bases, with 11 bases between them.

This rearrangement joins TRBV28 to TRBJ2-4; maybe TRBD1 (5 bases). Germline V lookup: CDR1 MDHEN, CDR2 SYDVKM. The CDR3 runs to 15 residues. V was clipped by 4 bases and J by 1 base, with 11 bases between them. DNA for the CDR3: TGTGCCAGCAGTTCCAGGGTTAGGGCCAAAAACATTCAGTACTTC. It yields the protein CASSSRVRAKNIQYF. The variable domain in full, with the rest retrieved from reference TRBV28 and TRBJ2-4, is DVKVTQSSRYLVKRTGEKVFLECVQDMDHENMFWYRQDPGLGLRLIYFSYDVKMKEKGDIPEGYSVSREKKERFSLILESASTNQTSMYLCASSSRVRAKNIQYFGAGTRLSVL.

The gene calls are TRBV29-1 and TRBJ1-5; the match to TRBD1 covers 9 bases. There are 16 residues in the CDR3. Trimming cost V 6 bases and J 5 bases; bases outside gene matches: 14. In germline, CDR1 is SQVTM, CDR2 ANQGSEA. The CDR3 DNA sequence: TGCAGCGTCGCACAGGGGGCGGGGGGAAGGCATCAGCCCCAGCATTTT. Translating it yields CSVAQGAGGRHQPQHF.

The rearrangement joins TRBV14 to TRBJ1-2, with TRBD1 matching 7 bases. Germline V gives CDR1 SGHDN, CDR2 FVKESK. The CDR3 totals 16 residues. V lost 1 base and J lost 6; bases outside the gene matches: 11. The CDR3 region has the DNA TGTGCCAGCAGCCAAGGGGGTAAGGGGGCCAAAAATGGCTACACCTTC. Residues: CASSQGGKGAKNGYTF. Supplemented by reference TRBV14 and TRBJ1-2, the full variable domain reads EAGVTQFPSHSVIEKGQTVTLRCDPISGHDNLYWYRRVMGKEIKFLLHFVKESKQDESGMPNNRFLAERTGGTYSTLKVQPAELEDSGVYFCASSQGGKGAKNGYTFGSGTRLTVV.

The V and J genes are TRBV4-1 and TRBJ2-7, with D possibly being TRBD2 (5 bases). This CDR3 is 13 amino acids long. The V gene lost 0 bases and the J gene lost 6 bases, with 9 bases spanning the gap. Germline V gene sequence: CDR1 MGHRA, CDR2 YSYEKL. Written as DNA, the CDR3 is TGCGCCAGCAGCCAAGAGGAGGTGAGCGAGCAGTACTTC. Translation: CASSQEEVSEQYF.

This chain connects TRBV5-1 to TRBJ2-6, with a possible D match to TRBD2 (6 bases). Germline values: CDR1 SGHRS, CDR2 YFSETQ. With 0 bases removed from V and 1 base from J, the gap between germline ends came to 8 bases. There are 16 residues in the CDR3. The CDR3 is CASSLVTSSGANVLTF. The CDR3 DNA follows: TGCGCCAGCAGCTTGGTGACTAGTTCTGGGGCCAACGTCCTGACTTTC.

The genes are TRBV25-1 and TRBJ1-5, with D possibly matching TRBD1 (6 bases). Germline V CDR1 and CDR2: MGHDK, SYGVNS. V lost 4 bases and J lost 5, with 12 bases in between. There are 14 residues in the CDR3. Here the CDR3 DNA reads TGTGCCAGCAGTGCAACAGGGTTCTATCAGCCCCAGCATTTT. Its translation: CASSATGFYQPQHF.

This clonotype was seen a single time. This sequence joins TRBV4-1 and TRBJ2-3; weak D call: TRBD2 (6 bases). Germline lookup yields CDR1 MGHRA and CDR2 YSYEKL. This CDR3 has 15 amino acids. The V end was cut by 1 base, the J end by 7 bases, with 15 bases between. CDR3 DNA: TGCGCCAGCAGCCAAGTGGCGTTGCGGGGCTATACGCAGTATTTT. It yields the protein CASSQVALRGYTQYF.

The rearrangement links TRBV28 to TRBJ2-5; 8 positions match TRBD1. Germline values: CDR1 MDHEN, CDR2 SYDVKM. V shed 4 bases and J 0 bases; nucleotides not matched to a gene: 10. The CDR3 is made up of 17 amino acids. The CDR3 sequence: CASSSPNRGSYQETQYF. The CDR3 DNA is TGTGCCAGCAGTTCGCCCAACAGGGGGTCCTACCAAGAGACCCAGTACTTC.

In its sample, this clonotype was seen once. The V and J genes are TRBV20-1 and TRBJ2-1, with TRBD1 as a possible D gene (5 bases). Trimming stripped 5 bases from V and 3 bases from J, with 11 bases between. The CDR3 is 13 residues long. Germline CDR1 and CDR2: DFQATT and SNEGSKA (reference sequence). The CDR3 spells CSAPPQGYNEQFF. The CDR3 nucleotides are TGCAGTGCTCCCCCCCAGGGCTACAATGAGCAGTTCTTC.

This chain links TRBV5-1 with TRBJ1-4; D gene ambiguous. Trimming stripped 3 bases from V and 7 bases from J, with 28 bases between. This CDR3 is 19 amino acids long. Looked up from germline, CDR1 is SGHRS and CDR2 is YFSETQ. CDR3 sequence: CASSSEELQAGVAGEKLFF. For the CDR3, the DNA is TGCGCCAGCAGCTCGGAAGAACTTCAGGCGGGAGTTGCTGGTGAAAAACTGTTTTTT. Looking up the rest from reference TRBV5-1 and TRBJ1-4 gives the full variable domain: KAGVTQTPRYLIKTRGQQVTLSCSPISGHRSVSWYQQTPGQGLQFLFEYFSETQRNKGNFPGRFSGRQFSNSRSEMNVSTLELGDSALYLCASSSEELQAGVAGEKLFFGSGTQLSVL.

The chain has TRBV29-1 and TRBJ2-5, with D possibly TRBD1 on 6 matching bases. The DNA end is more similar to TRBJ2-7, so the J call may be wrong. The length of the CDR3 is 13 residues. Looked up from germline, CDR1 is SQVTM and CDR2 is ANQGSEA. The CDR3 protein is CSAQETGLYEQYF. The CDR3 region has the DNA TGCAGCGCCCAGGAGACAGGATTGTACGAGCAGTACTTC.

This clonotype was observed a handful of times. The V and J genes are TRBV4-3 and TRBJ2-1; 11 bases are a match to TRBD2. Trimming took 4 bases from V and 0 from J; bases not matched to a gene: 11. Per the germline V gene, CDR1 is LGHNA and CDR2 is YSLEER. CDR3 length: 19 amino acids. CDR3 amino acids: CASSPAGTSGISSYNEQFF. The CDR3 nucleotides read TGCGCCAGCAGCCCAGCCGGGACTAGCGGAATAAGCTCCTACAATGAGCAGTTCTTC.